These 3 T cell receptor beta chains share one sample of origin, sequenced in a study of T cell responses to AZD1222 COVID-19 vaccine. The table came from immunoSEQ multiplex PCR; TCRdb's copy has only in-frame clones and leaves some out. This sample has over 150,000 clones, with roughly 88% found just once. This material consisted of peripheral blood, taken 28 days after the second AZD1222 dose. All receptors come from an adult who received the AZD1222 COVID-19 vaccine.

CDR3: CASSYPRGGTDTQYF. The CDR3 bases are TGTGCCAGCAGTTACCCTCGGGGGGGCACAGATACGCAGTATTTT. V is TRBV6-2 or TRBV6-3 and J is TRBJ2-3; 7 bases are a match to TRBD2. The V gene's germline CDR1 is MNHEY and CDR2 SVGEGT. The V and J ends lost 2 bases and 1 base, in that order; junction bases with no gene match: 3. CDR3 length: 15 amino acids.

Worth noting for this clone: The junction differs from germline at one of its ends, possibly a read error. At the DNA level, this CDR3 is encoded by other sequences in the same sample as well. This chain links TRBV6-5 with TRBJ2-2, with TRBD1 matching 8 bases. CDR1 is MNHEY, CDR2 SVGAGI, per germline. The CDR3 runs 15 residues. This CDR3 is CASSQQGANTGELFF. In nucleotides, the CDR3 is TGTGCTAGCAGTCAACAGGGGGCGAACACCGGGGAGCTGTTTTTT.

J is TRBJ2-1 and V is TRBV2, with D hard to call. From germline, CDR1 is SNHLY and CDR2 FYNNEI. The CDR3 sequence is 11 residues long. The germline V and J ends were trimmed by 4 bases and 10 bases, with 8 bases remaining between them. CDR3 protein: CASSVKPEQFF. CDR3 nucleotides: TGTGCCAGCAGTGTGAAACCCGAGCAGTTCTTC.